A selection of T cell receptor beta chains follows, all from one sample in a study of spatial heterogeneity in lung cancer. TCRdb fed the 5' RACE reads into MiXCR, producing one record per CDR3 protein. Altogether around 30,000 distinct CDR3 sequences are present, roughly 5.5% being singletons, with the ten largest covering 20% to 25%. Sequenced here: PBMCs, sampled at follow-up. The receptors derive from a male donor with early-stage non-small cell lung cancer. Each CDR3 is given with its conserved first and last residue. Fields, in order: CDR3 length, D gene, clone size, J gene, V gene, CDR3 protein, CDR3 DNA. A D gene is named only where the DNA matches it firmly. Where a row states a size, it is once, few, many or the class of an expanded clone; other rows omit it.

15,.,many,TRBJ1-3,TRBV5-1,CASSPGSDYGNTIYF,TGCGCCAGCAGCCCGGGTTCGGATTACGGAAACACCATATATTTT
16,TRBD1,many,TRBJ2-3,TRBV18,CASSPRTGGGTDTQYF,TGTGCCAGCTCACCCAGGACAGGGGGAGGCACAGATACGCAGTATTTT
16,.,few,TRBJ2-1,TRBV25-1,CASSDSSGQSYNEQFF,TGTGCCAGCAGTGATAGTAGCGGACAGTCCTACAATGAGCAGTTCTTC
14,.,many,TRBJ1-5,TRBV7-2,CASSPQGSNQPQHF,TGTGCCAGCAGCCCTCAGGGGAGCAATCAGCCCCAGCATTTT
15,TRBD1,many,TRBJ1-3,TRBV7-9,CASSRTGYSGNTIYF,TGTGCCAGCAGCCGGACAGGGTACTCTGGAAACACCATATATTTT
11,.,many,TRBJ2-7,TRBV9,CASSVVGEQYF,TGTGCCAGCAGCGTAGTCGGCGAGCAGTACTTC
18,TRBD2,few,TRBJ2-1,TRBV4-3,CASSQEPTTSGRNNEQFF,TGCGCCAGCAGCCAAGAACCCACGACTAGCGGGAGAAACAATGAGCAGTTCTTC
17,.,.,TRBJ2-3,TRBV7-2,CASSPSFFRGSTDTQYF,TGTGCCAGCAGCCCATCATTTTTCCGGGGCAGCACAGATACGCAGTATTTT
16,.,many,TRBJ2-1,TRBV4-1,CASSPRDLSSYNEQFF,TGCGCCAGCAGCCCCCGGGACCTAAGCTCCTACAATGAGCAGTTCTTC
14,.,many,TRBJ2-5,TRBV5-1,CASSPSDPKLAQYF,TGCGCCAGCAGCCCCTCGGACCCCAAGCTGGCCCAGTACTTC
16,TRBD2,.,TRBJ2-3,TRBV5-1,CASSTGTSGGPDTQYF,TGCGCCAGCAGCACCGGGACTAGCGGGGGGCCAGATACGCAGTATTTT
15,.,many,TRBJ2-3,TRBV11-3,CASSLLGLSTDTQYF,TGTGCCAGCAGCTTACTCGGGCTTAGCACAGATACGCAGTATTTT
18,TRBD1,few,TRBJ1-2,TRBV4-3,CASSQERTGGLFNYGYTF,TGCGCCAGCAGCCAAGAAAGGACAGGGGGTTTATTTAACTATGGCTACACCTTC
14,TRBD1,many,TRBJ1-1,TRBV5-1,CASSLEQGGFEAFF,TGCGCCAGCAGCTTGGAACAGGGGGGATTTGAAGCTTTCTTT
18,TRBD2,.,TRBJ2-1,TRBV6-2/TRBV6-3,CASSYPTSGRALYNEQFF,TGTGCCAGCAGTTACCCCACTAGCGGGAGGGCCTTGTACAATGAGCAGTTCTTC
20,TRBD2,many,TRBJ2-6,TRBV4-2,CASSEEGLAGLDSGANVLTF,TGTGCCAGCAGCGAGGAAGGACTAGCGGGCCTCGACTCTGGGGCCAACGTCCTGACTTTC
16,TRBD2,many,TRBJ2-1,TRBV7-3,CASSFLPGLAGNEQFF,TGTGCCAGCAGCTTTCTACCGGGACTAGCTGGCAATGAGCAGTTCTTC
18,.,.,TRBJ1-2,TRBV9,CASSVASGVQTSNYGYTF,TGTGCCAGCAGCGTAGCTTCCGGAGTACAGACTTCTAACTATGGCTACACCTTC
12,.,.,TRBJ2-5,TRBV12-3/TRBV12-4,CASRPAGETQYF,TGTGCCAGCCGCCCGGCGGGGGAGACCCAGTACTTC
14,.,few,TRBJ2-2,TRBV7-2,CASSLPSRAGELFF,TGTGCCAGCAGCCTCCCTTCTCGAGCCGGGGAGCTGTTTTTT
13,.,.,TRBJ1-1,TRBV7-8,CASSPQEDTEAFF,TGTGCCAGCAGCCCGCAGGAGGACACTGAAGCTTTCTTT
15,TRBD2,many,TRBJ2-2,TRBV12-3/TRBV12-4,CASRNGGFGIRELFF,TGTGCCAGCAGAAACGGGGGGTTCGGTATCCGGGAGCTGTTTTTT
14,.,.,TRBJ2-1,TRBV6-6,CASKEEMVYNEQFF,TGTGCCAGCAAGGAGGAGATGGTCTACAATGAGCAGTTCTTC
14,.,many,TRBJ2-4,TRBV5-1,CASSPELAKNIQYF,TGCGCCAGCAGTCCGGAACTAGCCAAAAACATTCAGTACTTC
14,.,.,TRBJ2-4,TRBV7-2,CASSLQGIKNIQYF,TGTGCCAGCAGCTTACAGGGAATTAAAAACATTCAGTACTTC
16,TRBD1,few,TRBJ1-1,TRBV5-1,CASSAGTGTLNTEAFF,TGCGCCAGCAGCGCCGGGACAGGGACCTTAAACACTGAAGCTTTCTTT
13,.,few,TRBJ1-1,TRBV14,CASSQGRNTEAFF,TGTGCCAGCAGCCAAGGCAGGAACACTGAAGCTTTCTTT
11,.,.,TRBJ2-1,TRBV7-2,CASSLANEQFF,TGTGCCAGCAGCTTAGCCAATGAGCAGTTCTTC
16,TRBD1,.,TRBJ2-7,TRBV7-8,CASSGGTTGLTYEQYF,TGTGCCAGCAGCGGCGGAACGACAGGGCTAACCTACGAGCAGTACTTC
16,.,many,TRBJ2-2,TRBV11-1,CASSPGDGLNTGELFF,TGTGCCAGCAGCCCAGGGGACGGCCTGAACACCGGGGAGCTGTTTTTT
16,TRBD2,many,TRBJ2-5,TRBV5-1,CASSLGLAGPQETQYF,TGCGCCAGCAGCTTGGGACTAGCGGGCCCCCAAGAGACCCAGTACTTC
15,TRBD2,many,TRBJ2-3,TRBV7-9,CASSLYAGGGDTQYF,TGTGCCAGCAGCCTTTACGCCGGGGGGGGAGATACGCAGTATTTT
14,.,many,TRBJ1-2,TRBV6-1,CATTRAGTNYGYTF,TGTGCCACGACCAGAGCAGGGACTAACTATGGCTACACCTTC
14,TRBD1,many,TRBJ1-4,TRBV7-3,CASSATGGAEKLFF,TGTGCCAGCAGCGCAACAGGGGGCGCTGAAAAACTGTTTTTT
10,.,many,TRBJ1-2,TRBV9,CASRGDRYTF,TGTGCCAGCAGAGGGGACCGCTACACCTTC
15,.,many,TRBJ2-1,TRBV5-1,CASSQTGESYNEQFF,TGCGCCAGCAGCCAAACGGGTGAATCCTACAATGAGCAGTTCTTC
16,.,many,TRBJ2-3,TRBV5-4,CASSLQGPTSTDTQYF,TGTGCCAGCAGCTTGCAGGGACCCACTAGCACAGATACGCAGTATTTT
16,.,many,TRBJ2-3,TRBV7-9,CASSWMGGGGTDTQYF,TGTGCCAGCAGCTGGATGGGGGGCGGAGGCACAGATACGCAGTATTTT
13,TRBD2,many,TRBJ2-7,TRBV20-1,CSALGLADYEQYF,TGCAGTGCTCTCGGACTAGCGGACTACGAGCAGTACTTC
16,TRBD1,.,TRBJ1-1,TRBV11-2,CASSAEGQAKNTEAFF,TGTGCCAGCAGCGCCGAGGGACAGGCGAAGAACACTGAAGCTTTCTTT
13,.,many,TRBJ1-1,TRBV10-3,CAISTVMNTEAFF,TGTGCCATCAGTACGGTTATGAACACTGAAGCTTTCTTT
14,.,.,TRBJ2-3,TRBV5-1,CASSLVSQGETQYF,TGCGCCAGCAGCTTGGTGTCACAGGGCGAGACGCAGTATTTT
16,.,.,TRBJ1-5,TRBV7-2,CASSWFGVGSNQPQHF,TGTGCCAGCAGCTGGTTTGGGGTTGGGAGTAATCAGCCCCAGCATTTT
13,.,many,TRBJ1-1,TRBV2,CASIRGLITEAFF,TGTGCCAGCATACGGGGGTTGATCACTGAAGCTTTCTTT
15,.,many,TRBJ1-5,TRBV4-2,CASSPAGGNNQPQHF,TGTGCCAGCAGCCCCGCTGGGGGGAACAATCAGCCCCAGCATTTT
14,.,many,TRBJ1-2,TRBV25-1,CASSGTGYSYGYTF,TGTGCCAGCAGCGGAACAGGGTACAGCTATGGCTACACCTTC
15,TRBD1,few,TRBJ1-1,TRBV20-1,CSACATGQPNTEAFF,TGCAGTGCTTGCGCTACGGGACAGCCGAACACTGAAGCTTTCTTT
16,TRBD2,.,TRBJ2-1,TRBV5-5,CASSSSTSGLQGEQFF,TGTGCCAGCAGCTCGAGCACTAGCGGACTACAGGGTGAGCAGTTCTTC
13,.,many,TRBJ1-1,TRBV5-1,CASSLAWDTEAFF,TGCGCCAGCAGCTTGGCCTGGGACACTGAAGCTTTCTTT
17,TRBD2,many,TRBJ2-1,TRBV20-1,CSARPRGLAGGINEQFF,TGCAGTGCTAGACCTCGGGGACTAGCGGGAGGAATCAATGAGCAGTTCTTC
11,.,.,TRBJ2-1,TRBV29-1,CSATVYNEQFF,TGCAGCGCGACAGTTTACAATGAGCAGTTCTTC
15,.,many,TRBJ1-2,TRBV5-1,CASSFTSGALDGYTF,TGCGCCAGCAGCTTCACCTCCGGGGCCCTAGATGGCTACACCTTC
13,.,many,TRBJ1-5,TRBV7-8,CASSPLGFSAQHF,TGTGCCAGCAGCCCTCTGGGTTTTTCAGCCCAGCATTTT